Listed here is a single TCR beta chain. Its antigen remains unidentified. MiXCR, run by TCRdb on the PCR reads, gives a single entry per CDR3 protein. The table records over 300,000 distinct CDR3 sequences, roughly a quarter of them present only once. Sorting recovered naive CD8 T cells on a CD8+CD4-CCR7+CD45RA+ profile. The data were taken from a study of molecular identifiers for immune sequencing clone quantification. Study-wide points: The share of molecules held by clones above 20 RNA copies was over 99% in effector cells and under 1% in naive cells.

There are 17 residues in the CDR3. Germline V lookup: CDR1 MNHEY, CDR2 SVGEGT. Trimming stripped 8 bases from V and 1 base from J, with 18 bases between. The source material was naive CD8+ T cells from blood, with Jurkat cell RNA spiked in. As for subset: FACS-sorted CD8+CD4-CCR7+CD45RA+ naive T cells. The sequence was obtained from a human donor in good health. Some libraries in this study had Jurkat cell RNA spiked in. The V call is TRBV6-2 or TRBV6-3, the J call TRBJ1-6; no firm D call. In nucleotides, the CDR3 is TGTGCCAGCCGCTACGGGCCAGCGGATTCCTATAATTCACCCCTCCACTTT. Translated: CASRYGPADSYNSPLHF.